The source of this TCR beta chain is a study of human T cells and chemical hapten exposure. Study findings and constraints: TCRs whose frequency exceeded 1 in 1000 remained the same following DPC sensitization.

With regard to this clonotype: Its specificity is unknown.

Separate cDNA molecules received unique molecular identifiers, which the library attached to them. TCRdb fed the RACE reads into MiXCR, producing one record per CDR3 protein. Counted here are some 81,000 distinct CDR3 sequences, around a tenth occurring once; the ten biggest clones make up 1.6%. This CDR3 region has 12 residues. Germline V gene sequence: CDR1 SEHNR, CDR2 FQNEAQ (reference sequence). The time point was: patch test 2, 6 weeks after DPC sensitization. Treatment: therapeutic diphenylcyclopropenone sensitization with weekly scalp DPC. The rearrangement joins TRBV7-9 to TRBJ2-2; D unclear. This material consisted of whole blood, taken in connection with sensitization to the hapten diphenylcyclopropenone (DPC). This TCR derives from a man in his late teens or twenties with alopecia areata. Some clones in this sample may be carry-over from other donors' samples. The CDR3: CGAASNTGELFF. The CDR3, as DNA: TGTGGGGCAGCTTCGAACACCGGGGAGCTGTTTTTT.